Each of the 27 T cell receptor beta chains below was sequenced from the same sample in a study of T cell changes during pregnancy in multiple sclerosis (dated by TCRdb to the late 2010s). The library was generated by the immunoSEQ multiplex PCR assay. In its TCRdb copy, this immuneACCESS table keeps in-frame sequences only and misses some clones. Where compared with another copy, unresolved V genes explain less than half of these, and the others have no known cause. Counted in this sample were roughly 69,000 clones; about 91% of them appeared once. The ten largest clones take up under 0.35% of the sample. The sequencing here drew on CD4+ T cells from peripheral blood mononuclear cells, taken in the third trimester of pregnancy. The source of these receptors is a female donor in good health, enrolled as a control in a pregnancy study.

The rearrangement joins TRBV9 to TRBJ2-5; maybe TRBD1 (5 bases). V was clipped by 2 bases and J by 1 base, with 12 bases between them. CDR1 and CDR2 (germline): SGDLS, YYNGEE. This CDR3 has 15 residues. The CDR3 sequence is CASSVTAFPQETQYF. The CDR3 bases are TGTGCCAGCAGCGTGACAGCGTTCCCCCAAGAGACCCAGTACTTC.

The V call is TRBV7-2, the J call TRBJ2-1; tentative D call: TRBD1 (6 bases). Deletions cut 0 bases from V and 6 bases from J, with 9 bases between. The CDR3 runs to 14 residues. CDR1 SGHTA and CDR2 FQGNSA come from the germline V gene. The CDR3: CASSLARTANEQFF. CDR3 DNA sequence: TGTGCCAGCAGCTTAGCCAGGACAGCCAATGAGCAGTTCTTC.

This chain joins TRBV7-9 and TRBJ2-7; possible D gene TRBD1, 5 bases. Germline loops: CDR1 SEHNR, CDR2 FQNEAQ (reference sequence). CDR3 size: 15 residues. Trimming took off 5 bases at V and 0 bases at J, with 14 bases between the two ends. The CDR3 sequence is CASSRLGDSSYEQYF. The CDR3 coding sequence is TGTGCCAGCAGCCGCCTAGGGGATAGCTCCTACGAGCAGTACTTC. Filled out from reference TRBV7-9 and TRBJ2-7, the complete variable domain reads DTGVSQNPRHKITKRGQNVTFRCDPISEHNRLYWYRQTLGQGPEFLTYFQNEAQLEKSRLLSDRFSAERPKGSFSTLEIQRTEQGDSAMYLCASSRLGDSSYEQYFGPGTRLTVT.

The V and J genes are TRBV21-1 and TRBJ2-5; the table's D call, TRBD1, has no DNA check behind it. TRBV21-1 is flagged as a pseudogene. The CDR3 is 17 amino acids. As DNA, the CDR3 is TGTGCCAGCAGCATAAATGACAAGACAGGGAACCAAGAGACCCAGTACTTC. Translation gives CASSINDKTGNQETQYF.

The rearrangement joins TRBV7-2 to TRBJ2-1; the D gene is possibly TRBD2 (6 bases). The germline V gene has CDR1 SGHTA and CDR2 FQGNSA. This CDR3 comprises 14 residues. The V and J ends lost 5 bases and 0 bases respectively, with 8 bases between them. Here the CDR3 DNA reads TGTGCCAGCAGCCGGGGGAGCTCCTACAATGAGCAGTTCTTC. As protein: CASSRGSSYNEQFF.

This clone has only a few counts. The rearrangement links TRBV6-4 to TRBJ2-3; 7 bases line up with TRBD1. This CDR3 is built from 13 residues. Germline trimming cut 2 bases from V and 5 bases from J; bases unmatched to any gene: 1. The germline CDR1 and CDR2 sequences are MRHNA and SNTAGT. CDR3 residues: CASSDTGVDTQYF. Here the CDR3 DNA reads TGTGCCAGCAGTGACACAGGGGTAGATACGCAGTATTTT.

The chain links TRBV4-1 to TRBJ2-3; D unresolved. V gave up 7 bases and J gave up 3 bases, with 14 bases separating them. CDR1 and CDR2 (germline): MGHRA, YSYEKL. CDR3 length: 14 amino acids. CDR3: CASKTNPPTDTQYF. Here the CDR3 DNA reads TGCGCCAGCAAAACTAACCCCCCGACAGATACGCAGTATTTT.

The chain couples TRBV6-1 to TRBJ1-1; no firm D call. Germline V gene sequence: CDR1 MNHNS, CDR2 SASEGT. The V end was cut by 3 bases, the J end by 4 bases, with 15 bases between. This CDR3 comprises 15 residues. CDR3 in amino acids: CASSDRGIGGTEAFF. In nucleotides, the CDR3 is TGTGCCAGCAGTGATAGAGGGATTGGTGGCACTGAAGCTTTCTTT.

The chain employs TRBV29-1 and TRBJ1-2; 7 bases fit TRBD1. Germline CDR1 SQVTM, CDR2 ANQGSEA. The CDR3 has 14 residues. Trimming cost V 5 bases and J 5 bases; bases outside gene matches: 11. The CDR3 sequence: CSVRRQGVSYGYTF. CDR3 bases: TGCAGCGTTCGGCGACAGGGTGTTTCTTATGGCTACACCTTC. The variable domain in full, completed from reference TRBV29-1 and TRBJ1-2, reads SAVISQKPSRDICQRGTSLTIQCQVDSQVTMMFWYRQQPGQSLTLIATANQGSEATYESGFVIDKFPISRPNLTFSTLTVSNMSPEDSSIYLCSVRRQGVSYGYTFGSGTRLTVV.

The chain uses TRBV5-4 and TRBJ2-1; TRBD1 aligns across 7 bases. The junction had 3 bases not matched to a gene; V was cut back by 0 bases and J by 6 bases. The CDR3 contains 14 residues. Germline CDR1 and CDR2: SGHNT and YYREEE (reference sequence). The CDR3 nucleotides read TGTGCCAGCAGCTTGGTGGCAGGGGGCAATGAGCAGTTCTTC. It specifies CASSLVAGGNEQFF.

The chain carries TRBV5-1 and TRBJ1-2; D might be TRBD1 (5 bases). Germline V gene sequence: CDR1 SGHRS, CDR2 YFSETQ. The CDR3 extends over 13 amino acids. V dropped 3 bases and J dropped 1 base, with 7 bases sitting between them. The CDR3 DNA is TGCGCCAGCAGCTCGGACAATAACTATGGCTACACCTTC. This gives the protein CASSSDNNYGYTF.

Points on this clone: Compared with germline, one end of the junction differs, possibly owing to a read error. This chain links TRBV19 with TRBJ1-4; D is unresolved. Germline V gene data show CDR1 as LNHDA and CDR2 as SQIVND (reference sequence). The CDR3 extends over 8 amino acids. The CDR3 is CASNIGNF. The CDR3 coding sequence is TGTGCCAGTAATATTGGCAACTTT.

The chain is built from TRBV4-2 and TRBJ1-5; a possible D gene is TRBD1 (6 bases). V lost 0 bases and J lost 0, with 9 bases in between. CDR3 length: 16 amino acids. Germline CDR1 and CDR2: LGHNA and YNFKEQ. The CDR3 loop reads CASSQDKGGSNQPQHF. The CDR3 nucleotides read TGTGCCAGCAGCCAAGATAAAGGGGGTAGCAATCAGCCCCAGCATTTT.

The chain recombines TRBV7-9 with TRBJ2-1; 7 bases are shared with TRBD1. The CDR3 length is 14 residues. The germline V gene encodes CDR1 SEHNR and CDR2 FQNEAQ (reference sequence). V lost 4 bases and J lost 5; bases outside the gene matches: 5. CDR3 nucleotide sequence: TGTGCCAGCAGCTACTTTGACAGGGACAATGAGCAGTTCTTC. Translated: CASSYFDRDNEQFF. The variable domain in full, with the rest retrieved from reference TRBV7-9 and TRBJ2-1, is DTGVSQNPRHKITKRGQNVTFRCDPISEHNRLYWYRQTLGQGPEFLTYFQNEAQLEKSRLLSDRFSAERPKGSFSTLEIQRTEQGDSAMYLCASSYFDRDNEQFFGPGTRLTVL.

The chain combines TRBV5-4 with TRBJ2-2; 7 bases map to TRBD1. Per germline, CDR1 SGHNT and CDR2 YYREEE (reference sequence). V shed 1 base, J shed 1 base, and the junction held 7 bases outside the gene matches. The length of the CDR3 is 17 residues. Written as DNA, the CDR3 is TGTGCCAGCAGCTTGATCGGCAGGGGGAAGAACACCGGGGAGCTGTTTTTT. It codes for CASSLIGRGKNTGELFF.

J is TRBJ1-3 and V is TRBV5-1, with D perhaps TRBD1 (6 bases). V shed 1 base and J shed 0 bases, with 14 bases lying between them. CDR3 length equals 17 residues. The germline CDR1 and CDR2 sequences are SGHRS and YFSETQ. The CDR3 nucleotides are TGCGCCAGCAGCTTGAGATCAGGGGTGAACTCTGGAAACACCATATATTTT. This translates into CASSLRSGVNSGNTIYF.

The chain links TRBV5-1 to TRBJ2-1; TRBD1 agrees at 9 bases. CDR1 is SGHRS and CDR2 is YFSETQ in the germline V gene. Trimming at V came to 4 bases and at J to 1 base, leaving 6 bases not matched to a gene. CDR3 length: 16 amino acids. CDR3 nucleotides: TGCGCCAGCAGCCTGGGGACAGGGCTATCCTACAATGAGCAGTTCTTC. It codes for CASSLGTGLSYNEQFF. Together with reference TRBV5-1 and TRBJ2-1, the CDR3 gives the full variable domain: KAGVTQTPRYLIKTRGQQVTLSCSPISGHRSVSWYQQTPGQGLQFLFEYFSETQRNKGNFPGRFSGRQFSNSRSEMNVSTLELGDSALYLCASSLGTGLSYNEQFFGPGTRLTVL.

This clone was picked up one time. This chain connects TRBV7-9 to TRBJ2-1; a weak D match, TRBD1 (7 bases). Between the trimmed V and J ends, which lost 5 bases and 9 bases, there was a span of 20 bases. Germline V gene data show CDR1 as SEHNR and CDR2 as FQNEAQ (reference sequence). This CDR3 contains 15 residues. CDR3 loop: CASSLATGQGGEQFF. The CDR3, as DNA: TGTGCCAGCAGCCTCGCGACAGGGCAGGGGGGTGAGCAGTTCTTC.

V usage is TRBV7-9 and J usage is TRBJ1-5; 8 nucleotides line up with TRBD1. J was trimmed by 5 bases and V by 1 base; bases with no gene match: 10. Germline CDR1 SEHNR, CDR2 FQNEAQ (reference sequence). This CDR3 contains 17 residues. The CDR3 DNA follows: TGTGCCAGCAGCTTAGAAGGACAGGGAGCAAAGGATCAGCCCCAGCATTTT. Its protein is CASSLEGQGAKDQPQHF.

This rearrangement joins TRBV2 to TRBJ1-4; D not certain. Per germline, CDR1 SNHLY and CDR2 FYNNEI. The V and J ends lost 9 bases and 8 bases respectively, with 7 bases between them. CDR3 length: 10 residues. The CDR3 DNA reads TGTGCCAGTGCCAGAGAAAAACTGTTTTTT. Protein product: CASAREKLFF.

The CDR3 protein is CASSILLNYGYTF. The DNA for the CDR3 is TGTGCCAGTAGTATACTCCTGAACTATGGCTACACCTTC. The chain has TRBV19 and TRBJ1-2; D remains ambiguous. Germline V gene lookup returns CDR1 LNHDA and CDR2 SQIVND (reference sequence). The CDR3 consists of 13 residues. V lost 2 bases and J 2 bases, leaving 6 bases between the germline ends.

This clone has a single count. The chain is built from TRBV5-6 and TRBJ1-6; tentatively, D is TRBD1 (6 bases). V gave up 3 bases and J gave up 6 bases, with 16 bases separating them. In germline, CDR1 is SGHDT, CDR2 YYEEEE. This CDR3 is 16 amino acids long. CDR3 loop: CASSSLKQGSNSPLHF. DNA for the CDR3: TGTGCCAGCAGCTCCCTAAAACAGGGTAGTAATTCACCCCTCCACTTT.

This chain links TRBV10-3 with TRBJ2-1; TRBD2 aligns across 9 bases. The germline V gene encodes CDR1 ENHRY and CDR2 SYGVKD. The trim removed 4 bases at V and 8 bases at J, leaving 9 bases unmatched. The CDR3 is 15 residues long. The CDR3 protein is CAISAGGGAGDEQFF. In DNA form, the CDR3 reads TGTGCCATCAGTGCAGGCGGGGGGGCCGGTGATGAGCAGTTCTTC.

CDR3: CASSTGVITEAFF. Written as DNA, the CDR3 is TGTGCCAGTAGTACAGGGGTGATCACTGAAGCTTTCTTT. This sequence joins TRBV19 and TRBJ1-1, with a weak D call TRBD1 (6 bases). Germline CDR1 reads LNHDA; CDR2 reads SQIVND (reference sequence). The CDR3 has 13 residues. Trimming removed 4 bases from V and 4 bases from J, with 10 bases in between.

This rearrangement joins TRBV6-5 to TRBJ2-1; TRBD2 aligns across 8 bases. The CDR3 has 14 amino acids. Germline V gene data show CDR1 as MNHEY and CDR2 as SVGAGI. V dropped 7 bases and J dropped 7; count of bases not matched to a gene: 9. The CDR3 DNA reads TGTGCCAGCATTAACGGGAGGGGAGTAAATGAGCAGTTCTTC. Protein sequence: CASINGRGVNEQFF.

This chain connects TRBV19 to TRBJ2-1; 8 bases fit TRBD1. Looked up from germline, CDR1 is LNHDA and CDR2 is SQIVND (reference sequence). The CDR3 is 13 amino acids. V lost 4 bases to trimming and J lost 8 bases; unmatched junction nucleotides: 4. The chain's CDR3 is CASSKQGVDEQFF. Written as DNA, the CDR3 is TGTGCCAGTAGTAAACAGGGGGTGGATGAGCAGTTCTTC.

The chain carries TRBV10-3 and TRBJ2-7; no clear D gene. V lost 3 bases to trimming and J lost 5 bases, with 5 bases between them. The CDR3 extends over 11 amino acids. In germline, CDR1 is ENHRY, CDR2 SYGVKD. CDR3 nucleotide sequence: TGTGCCATCAGTGACCGGGACGAGCAGTACTTC. Its protein is CAISDRDEQYF.